The 10 T cell receptor beta chains reported below all come from one sample, sequenced in a study of regulatory T cells in long-lasting Graves disease. Time point here: newly diagnosed GD, antithyroid drugs for less than 3 months. The TCR library was made from RNA extracted from PBMCs. Combining iRepertoire HTBI primers with Arm-PCR of CDR3 regions, the authors built TCR beta libraries. From the multiplex PCR reads, TCRdb called clonotypes with MiXCR, one entry per CDR3 protein. Of around 500,000 distinct CDR3 sequences in the sample, approximately 12% were seen once. Another study also made use of these data, one on T cells in Graves' hyperthyroidism and ophthalmopathy.

Sequenced material: peripheral blood mononuclear cells (PBMCs), taken at new diagnosis, from a patient treated with antithyroid drugs. Receptors originate from a man aged 25 to 45 with Graves disease.

This clonotype occurred a few times. The rearrangement links TRBV7-9 to TRBJ1-2; D is undetermined. Germline CDR1 and CDR2: SEHNR and FQNEAQ (reference sequence). V was pared by 5 bases and J by 3 bases, with 19 bases between. The CDR3 covers 16 residues. CDR3 nucleotide sequence: TGTGCCAGCAGCCCTGTTTCGGGCAGTACTGACTATGGCTACACCTTC. This encodes CASSPVSGSTDYGYTF.

As for this clonotype: A read error may be the cause here, since a much bigger clone is one base away. The chain employs TRBV5-6 and TRBJ1-2; D unclear. The CDR3 has 11 residues. Deletions cut 5 bases from V and 4 bases from J, with 6 bases between. Germline V gene lookup returns CDR1 SGHDT and CDR2 YYEEEE. The CDR3 protein is CASSRGYGYTF. The CDR3 nucleotides are TGTGCCAGCAGTCGGGGCTATGGCTACACCTTC. Full variable domain (missing parts from reference TRBV5-6 and TRBJ1-2): DAGVTQSPTHLIKTRGQQVTLRCSPKSGHDTVSWYQQALGQGPQFIFQYYEEEERQRGNFPDRFSGHQFPNYSSELNVNALLLGDSALYLCASSRGYGYTFGSGTRLTVV.

This chain uses TRBV27 with TRBJ2-2; D is perhaps TRBD1 (6 bases). CDR3 length equals 17 residues. Trimming cost V 7 bases and J 0 bases, with 18 bases left between them. Germline CDR1 is MNHEY and CDR2 is SMNVEV (reference sequence). The CDR3 reads CASTTLRGGANTGELFF. The CDR3 bases are TGTGCCAGCACCACTCTTCGTGGGGGCGCGAACACCGGGGAGCTGTTTTTT.

This clonotype was detected many times. The genes are TRBV7-9 and TRBJ2-1; no reliable D call. The CDR3 spans 13 residues. V was clipped by 4 bases and J by 7 bases, with 11 bases between them. The germline V gene encodes CDR1 SEHNR and CDR2 FQNEAQ (reference sequence). The CDR3 region is CASSSWSDNEQFF. CDR3 nucleotides: TGTGCCAGCAGCTCCTGGTCGGATAATGAGCAGTTCTTC.

As for this clonotype: A much larger clone lies one base from this, so it may be a read error. V gene TRBV6-2 or TRBV6-3 combines with J gene TRBJ2-3, with a possible D match to TRBD1 (5 bases). The CDR3 covers 15 residues. Germline values: CDR1 MNHEY, CDR2 SVGEGT. Here the CDR3 reads CASRWGIGGTDMQYF. CDR3 DNA: TGTGCCAGCAGATGGGGCATAGGTGGAACAGATATGCAGTATTTT.

This clonotype was counted many times. The genes are TRBV9 and TRBJ1-2; TRBD1 might be the D (5 bases). Germline V CDR1 and CDR2: SGDLS, YYNGEE. The CDR3 length is 14 residues. Trimming pared 0 bases from V and 6 bases from J, leaving 12 bases between. The CDR3 DNA is TGTGCCAGCAGCGTAGCTGTAGGGGCGGATGGCTACACCTTC. Amino acid sequence: CASSVAVGADGYTF.

A few counts support this clonotype. A far larger clone differs by one base, so this is likely a read error. V and J are TRBV11-2 and TRBJ2-3; the match to TRBD1 covers 8 bases. The CDR3 is 15 residues long. V trimming: 8 bases; J trimming: 1 base; junction bases outside the gene matches: 8. Per the germline V gene, CDR1 is SGHAT and CDR2 is FQNNGV. The CDR3 region has the DNA TGTGCCAGCCCCGGAACGGGACAGGGCACAGATACGCAGTATTTT. Residues: CASPGTGQGTDTQYF.

This clonotype was recorded at least ten times. The V call is TRBV24-1, the J call TRBJ1-4; maybe TRBD1 (5 bases). The CDR3 has 15 residues. The germline V gene encodes CDR1 KGHDR and CDR2 SFDVKD. Trimming removed 3 bases at V and 4 bases at J, with 11 bases between. The CDR3 coding sequence is TGTGCCACCAGTGATCCGACAGAGTATAATGAAAAACTGTTTTTT. This gives the protein CATSDPTEYNEKLFF.

There are many counts of this clonotype. This chain joins TRBV7-9 and TRBJ2-1, with TRBD2 matching 9 bases. The germline V gene has CDR1 SEHNR and CDR2 FQNEAQ (reference sequence). The CDR3 contains 15 residues. The trim removed 2 bases at V and 4 bases at J, leaving 3 bases unmatched. The CDR3 coding sequence is TGTGCCAGCAGCTTAAGCGGGAGGTTTTACAATGAGCAGTTCTTC. Its translation is CASSLSGRFYNEQFF.

This clonotype was detected many times. The J gene is TRBJ2-7, the V gene TRBV10-1; tentative D call: TRBD2 (5 bases). This CDR3 region has 15 residues. V gave up 7 bases and J gave up 3 bases, with 19 bases separating them. Germline CDR1 WNHNN, CDR2 SYGVQD (reference sequence). The CDR3 here is CASTLASLLFYEQYF. CDR3 DNA sequence: TGCGCCAGCACTCTAGCAAGTTTACTCTTCTACGAGCAGTACTTC.